Shown below are 27 T cell receptor beta chains from a single sample sequenced in a study of T cell responses to AZD1222 COVID-19 vaccine (dated by TCRdb to about 2021). Libraries were constructed by the immunoSEQ multiplex PCR assay. As stored in TCRdb, this immuneACCESS dataset retains in-frame rearrangements with V and J assigned. A fraction of the clones does not appear; measured against another copy, unresolved V genes explain less than half of the discrepancy, and the remainder lacks a known reason. The sample table holds about 140,000 clones, of which approximately 95% were seen once. 0.85% to 0.95% of the sample comes from the top ten. Reading the label with the study, this specimen's time point is: baseline before first vaccination. Per the publication, the treatment or condition label means: meningococcal conjugate vaccine given as trial control. The sequenced sample was peripheral blood, obtained on day 0 of MenACWY control vaccination. All receptors derive from an adult in good health.

This sequence joins TRBV10-3 and TRBJ1-3, with D perhaps TRBD1 (6 bases). This CDR3 contains 16 residues. The V end lost 5 bases, the J end lost 0 bases, and 14 bases lay between the germline ends. Germline values: CDR1 ENHRY, CDR2 SYGVKD. The CDR3 reads CAISRDTFLSGNTIYF. The CDR3 nucleotides read TGTGCCATCAGTCGGGACACATTCCTCTCTGGAAACACCATATATTTT.

CDR3 coding DNA: TGTGCCAGCAGTTACTCGGATAGGACCCAGCATTTT. It is translated as CASSYSDRTQHF. The chain couples TRBV6-5 to TRBJ1-5; D unresolved. CDR3 length: 12 residues. Germline V gives CDR1 MNHEY, CDR2 SVGAGI. V was clipped by 0 bases and J by 11 bases, with 8 bases between them.

The J gene is TRBJ1-2, the V gene TRBV5-6, with no clear D. This CDR3 has 16 residues. Germline V gene sequence: CDR1 SGHDT, CDR2 YYEEEE. V gave up 0 bases and J gave up 3 bases, with 15 bases separating them. As DNA, the CDR3 is TGTGCCAGCAGCTTGGCCGTGGGTGGGAAGGACTATGGCTACACCTTC. Translating gives CASSLAVGGKDYGYTF.

This chain connects TRBV5-1 to TRBJ1-3; 8 nucleotides align to TRBD1. The V gene end was trimmed by 0 bases and the J gene end by 2 bases; junction bases not matched to a gene: 4. The CDR3 spans 16 residues. CDR1 SGHRS and CDR2 YFSETQ come from the germline V gene. The CDR3 DNA is TGCGCCAGCAGCTTGGGCCCGACAGGGGCTGGAAACACCATATATTTT. Its protein product is CASSLGPTGAGNTIYF.

The chain has TRBV7-9 and TRBJ1-5; 7 bases line up with TRBD1. The CDR3 is made up of 15 amino acids. Germline CDR1 SEHNR, CDR2 FQNEAQ (reference sequence). J gave up 4 bases and V 1 base, and 4 bases lay outside the gene matches. The CDR3 coding sequence is TGTGCCAGCAGCTTAGGGGGGACAGCAAATCAGCCCCAGCATTTT. Translating gives CASSLGGTANQPQHF.

In regard to this clone: At one of its ends the junction is not consistent with the germline gene, which may arise from a read error. The chain has TRBV29-1 and TRBJ1-1; no clear D. Germline CDR1 is SQVTM and CDR2 is ANQGSEA. The CDR3 is 10 amino acids. CDR3 bases: TGCAGCGTTGGTCGACGTGGGCTGCTTTTT. It yields the protein CSVGRRGLLF. The variable domain in full, completed from reference TRBV29-1 and TRBJ1-1, reads SAVISQKPSRDICQRGTSLTIQCQVDSQVTMMFWYRQQPGQSLTLIATANQGSEATYESGFVIDKFPISRPNLTFSTLTVSNMSPEDSSIYLCSVGRRGLLFGQGTRLTVV.

Concerning this clone: One end of the junction fails to match germline, which may point to a read error. Other nucleotide sequences in the sample specify the same CDR3. The rearrangement links TRBV7-6 to TRBJ1-5; unclear D gene. Germline-derived CDR1 and CDR2 are SGHVS and FNYEAQ. The CDR3 has 13 amino acids. CDR3 nucleotide sequence: TGTGCCAGCAGCCTAGCAGTAAATCAGCCCCAGCATTTT. Amino acid sequence: CASSLAVNQPQHF.

The rearrangement joins TRBV4-1 to TRBJ2-3, with D perhaps TRBD1 (5 bases). V lost 1 base and J lost 2, with 13 bases in between. The CDR3 totals 16 residues. Germline CDR1 and CDR2: MGHRA and YSYEKL. DNA for the CDR3: TGCGCCAGCAGCCAAGGGACACTGACCGTCACAGATACGCAGTATTTT. Translating it yields CASSQGTLTVTDTQYF.

The V and J genes are TRBV7-8 and TRBJ1-2; possibly TRBD1 for D (5 bases). With 6 bases removed from V and 6 bases from J, the gap between germline ends came to 23 bases. The CDR3 runs to 16 residues. Germline V gene lookup returns CDR1 SGHVS and CDR2 FQNEAQ. The CDR3 DNA reads as TGTGCCAGCAGTTTTTTCCAGGGTAATGAGGTGGATGGCTACACCTTC. Translating it yields CASSFFQGNEVDGYTF.

V is TRBV18 and J is TRBJ1-1; D is undetermined. The CDR3 is 14 residues long. CDR1 KGHSH and CDR2 LQKENI come from the germline V gene. Trimming stripped 3 bases from V and 1 base from J, with 9 bases between. The CDR3 DNA reads TGTGCCAGCTCACCCACCGCAGGGAACACTGAAGCTTTCTTT. Translation: CASSPTAGNTEAFF.

V gene TRBV18 combines with J gene TRBJ1-2, with TRBD1 matching over 8 bases. Germline V lookup: CDR1 KGHSH, CDR2 LQKENI. CDR3 length: 13 residues. V lost 1 base and J lost 12; bases outside the gene matches: 7. CDR3 amino acids: CASSPLATGDNTF. DNA for the CDR3: TGTGCCAGCTCACCACTTGCGACAGGGGATAACACCTTC.

This clone was observed once. The chain employs TRBV6-1 and TRBJ2-3, with D unclear. The CDR3 consists of 14 residues. V was shortened by 2 bases and J by 6 bases, with 12 bases between the two germline ends. Germline CDR1 reads MNHNS; CDR2 reads SASEGT. Here the CDR3 DNA reads TGTGCCAGCAGTGAATTGACGAATGGGGATACGCAGTATTTT. Protein: CASSELTNGDTQYF.

V is TRBV6-4 and J is TRBJ2-3; a possible D gene is TRBD2 (6 bases). The V gene's germline CDR1 is MRHNA and CDR2 SNTAGT. Trimming took 4 bases from V and 1 from J, leaving 9 bases between them. The CDR3 runs to 14 residues. The CDR3 region is CASSVSGGTDTQYF. In nucleotides, the CDR3 is TGTGCCAGCAGTGTATCGGGAGGCACAGATACGCAGTATTTT.

This sequence joins TRBV4-1 and TRBJ1-1, with D possibly matching TRBD1 (6 bases). Trimming left V 1 base short and J 1 base short, with 10 bases between. Germline CDR1 MGHRA, CDR2 YSYEKL. The CDR3 spans 15 residues. The CDR3 sequence: CASSQVGRGNTEAFF. CDR3 nucleotides: TGCGCCAGCAGCCAAGTGGGCAGGGGGAACACTGAAGCTTTCTTT.

The V call is TRBV24-1, the J call TRBJ2-2, with 11 bases aligning to TRBD1. The CDR3 is 18 amino acids. The germline CDR1 and CDR2 sequences are KGHDR and SFDVKD. The V and J ends lost 2 bases and 1 base, in that order; junction bases with no gene match: 5. CDR3 nucleotide sequence: TGTGCCACCAGTGATTCCGGGACAGGGGGAAAGAACACCGGGGAGCTGTTTTTT. Translated: CATSDSGTGGKNTGELFF.

The chain's CDR3 is CASSPPSGSQQFF. CDR3 coding DNA: TGTGCCAGCAGCCCACCTAGCGGGAGTCAGCAGTTCTTC. The V gene is TRBV3-1 (or the pseudogene TRBV3-2), the J gene TRBJ2-1, with TRBD2 identical over 10 bases. The length of the CDR3 is 13 residues. Germline lookup yields CDR1 LGHDT and CDR2 YNNKEL (reference sequence). V was clipped by 4 bases and J by 11 bases; unmatched bases: 5.

The rearrangement links TRBV6-5 to TRBJ1-1; D is ambiguous. The ends were cut back, 1 base at V and 1 base at J, with 7 bases in the middle. The CDR3 spans 14 residues. Germline loops: CDR1 MNHEY, CDR2 SVGAGI. This CDR3 reads CASSYLRENTEAFF. The CDR3 coding sequence is TGTGCCAGCAGTTACTTAAGGGAGAACACTGAAGCTTTCTTT.

This chain joins TRBV5-1 and TRBJ2-2; no clear D gene. There are 15 residues in the CDR3. Trimming took 4 bases from V and 4 from J, leaving 14 bases between them. Germline CDR1 reads SGHRS; CDR2 reads YFSETQ. CDR3 residues: CASSPPYAATGELFF. The CDR3 nucleotides read TGCGCCAGCAGCCCACCCTACGCAGCCACCGGGGAGCTGTTTTTT. The full variable domain, its missing parts supplied by reference TRBV5-1 and TRBJ2-2, is KAGVTQTPRYLIKTRGQQVTLSCSPISGHRSVSWYQQTPGQGLQFLFEYFSETQRNKGNFPGRFSGRQFSNSRSEMNVSTLELGDSALYLCASSPPYAATGELFFGEGSRLTVL.

The chain recombines TRBV24-1 with TRBJ2-1; a weak D match, TRBD1 (6 bases). Trimming removed 6 bases at V and 4 bases at J, with 18 bases between. Germline V CDR1 and CDR2: KGHDR, SFDVKD. This CDR3 comprises 16 residues. The CDR3 sequence: CATSSGTKGGYNEQFF. The CDR3 bases are TGTGCCACCAGTTCCGGGACAAAAGGTGGATACAATGAGCAGTTCTTC.

This chain uses TRBV19 with TRBJ2-1; either TRBD1 or TRBD2 may supply D (5 bases each). This CDR3 is 14 amino acids long. V gave up 5 bases and J gave up 7 bases, with 15 bases separating them. Germline assignment: CDR1 LNHDA and CDR2 SQIVND (reference sequence). The CDR3 spells CASSPQTWGNEQFF. The CDR3 region has the DNA TGTGCCAGTAGTCCCCAGACCTGGGGGAATGAGCAGTTCTTC.

V gene TRBV28 combines with J gene TRBJ1-6; D not resolved. Trimming took off 2 bases at V and 8 bases at J, with 7 bases between the two ends. The CDR3 length is 13 residues. The germline CDR1 and CDR2 sequences are MDHEN and SYDVKM. CDR3 in DNA: TGTGCCAGCAGTTTACAGATAGATTCACCCCTCCACTTT. Translated: CASSLQIDSPLHF.

This clone was detected once. The J gene is TRBJ1-2, the V gene TRBV6-1; no clear D. Germline V gene lookup returns CDR1 MNHNS and CDR2 SASEGT. The CDR3 totals 15 residues. Trimming left V 4 bases short and J 7 bases short, with 19 bases between. This chain's CDR3 is CASSGAHRGEGGYTF. CDR3 bases: TGTGCCAGCAGTGGAGCCCACCGCGGGGAGGGTGGCTACACCTTC.

The rearrangement joins TRBV4-1 to TRBJ1-4; weak D call: TRBD1 (5 bases). The CDR3 has 15 amino acids. Germline assignment: CDR1 MGHRA and CDR2 YSYEKL. Trimming pared 3 bases from V and 5 bases from J, leaving 13 bases between. The DNA of the CDR3 is TGCGCCAGCAGCCAGACCGGGACTTTGAATGAAAAACTGTTTTTT. Its protein product is CASSQTGTLNEKLFF.

This rearrangement joins TRBV7-9 to TRBJ1-1, with D tentatively TRBD1 (6 bases). The CDR3 length is 13 residues. V was pared by 5 bases and J by 3 bases, with 10 bases between. Germline V lookup: CDR1 SEHNR, CDR2 FQNEAQ (reference sequence). The CDR3 bases are TGTGCCAGCAGCCCGAGGGGGGACACTGAAGCTTTCTTT. This sequence encodes CASSPRGDTEAFF. The full variable domain, with the rest looked up from reference TRBV7-9 and TRBJ1-1, is DTGVSQNPRHKITKRGQNVTFRCDPISEHNRLYWYRQTLGQGPEFLTYFQNEAQLEKSRLLSDRFSAERPKGSFSTLEIQRTEQGDSAMYLCASSPRGDTEAFFGQGTRLTVV.

The V gene is TRBV30, the J gene TRBJ1-6, with 9 bases that match TRBD1. There are 15 residues in the CDR3. Trimming cost V 2 bases and J 10 bases; bases outside gene matches: 9. CDR1 and CDR2 (germline): GTSNPN, SVGIG (reference sequence). The CDR3 loop reads CAWSKRTGEVSPLHF. The CDR3 DNA follows: TGTGCCTGGAGTAAAAGGACAGGGGAGGTCTCACCCCTCCACTTT.

The V gene is TRBV7-9, the J gene TRBJ1-4, with D tentatively TRBD1 (6 bases). This CDR3 has 16 residues. Germline loops: CDR1 SEHNR, CDR2 FQNEAQ (reference sequence). The V end was cut by 0 bases, the J end by 3 bases, with 11 bases between. CDR3 sequence (DNA): TGTGCCAGCAGCTTAGCCCACGGGGGCTCTAATGAAAAACTGTTTTTT. Its translation is CASSLAHGGSNEKLFF.

The V call is TRBV3-1 (or the pseudogene TRBV3-2), the J call TRBJ1-3; no clear D gene. From germline, CDR1 is LGHDT and CDR2 YNNKEL (reference sequence). This CDR3 contains 19 residues. V was pared by 0 bases and J by 0 bases, with 18 bases between. Written as DNA, the CDR3 is TGTGCCAGCAGCCAAGATGATTGGTCGTCAGGCCTCTCTGGAAACACCATATATTTT. Translating gives CASSQDDWSSGLSGNTIYF.